Below are 20 T cell receptor beta chains sequenced from a single sample in a study of T cells in localized non-small cell lung cancer. Measured with immunoSEQ multiplex PCR; TCRdb has only the in-frame clones, and not every one. The sample shows fewer than 30,000 clones, 80% to 95% of them seen only once. Sequenced here: peripheral blood, sampled before any cancer treatment. The source of these receptors is a woman aged 35-70 years with stage I lung adenocarcinoma.

The V gene is TRBV5-4, the J gene TRBJ1-1, with 7 nucleotides matching TRBD1. The CDR3 consists of 13 residues. V trimming: 0 bases; J trimming: 6 bases; junction bases outside the gene matches: 2. Germline CDR1 SGHNT, CDR2 YYREEE (reference sequence). The CDR3 DNA follows: TGTGCCAGCAGCTTGGAAGGGACAGCTGAAGCTTTCTTT. It specifies CASSLEGTAEAFF. The entire variable domain, with the rest obtained from reference TRBV5-4 and TRBJ1-1, is as follows: ETGVTQSPTHLIKTRGQQVTLRCSSQSGHNTVSWYQQALGQGPQFIFQYYREEENGRGNFPPRFSGLQFPNYSSELNVNALELDDSALYLCASSLEGTAEAFFGQGTRLTVV.

This clone appeared a few times. The V gene is TRBV9, the J gene TRBJ1-2, with D possibly being TRBD1 (5 bases). V lost 0 bases and J 6 bases, leaving 21 bases between the germline ends. This CDR3 comprises 17 residues. Germline V gene sequence: CDR1 SGDLS, CDR2 YYNGEE. The CDR3 sequence: CASSVEAGSLLTDGYTF. Written as DNA, the CDR3 is TGTGCCAGCAGCGTAGAGGCAGGGAGTCTCCTAACCGATGGCTACACCTTC.

V usage is TRBV7-2 and J usage is TRBJ1-5; D is uncertain. The CDR3 extends over 14 amino acids. Deletions cut 4 bases from V and 6 bases from J, with 13 bases between. Germline V CDR1 and CDR2: SGHTA, FQGNSA. CDR3 DNA: TGTGCCAGCAGCTCCCGTGGAGCGGCTCAGCCCCAGCATTTT. It encodes CASSSRGAAQPQHF.

This clone was recorded once. The rearrangement links TRBV7-9 to TRBJ2-5; D may be TRBD1 (6 bases). This CDR3 comprises 16 residues. Trimming pared 1 base from V and 4 bases from J, leaving 16 bases between. Germline assignment: CDR1 SEHNR and CDR2 FQNEAQ (reference sequence). The CDR3 sequence is CASSLVGQLRGETQYF. Written as DNA, the CDR3 is TGTGCCAGCAGCTTAGTCGGACAGCTGAGAGGAGAGACCCAGTACTTC.

This chain connects TRBV19 to TRBJ1-2; a possible D gene is TRBD1 (6 bases). The V end lost 9 bases, the J end lost 4 bases, and 9 bases lay between the germline ends. Germline V CDR1 and CDR2: LNHDA, SQIVND (reference sequence). The CDR3 spans 11 residues. CDR3 in amino acids: CASTGAYGYTF. The CDR3 coding sequence is TGTGCCAGCACGGGGGCCTATGGCTACACCTTC.

The chain has TRBV5-1 and TRBJ1-6; 9 bases fit TRBD1. With V trimmed by 3 bases and J by 10 bases, 8 bases remained unmatched. Germline V gene lookup returns CDR1 SGHRS and CDR2 YFSETQ. The CDR3 loop spans 15 amino acids. This CDR3 reads CASSSQGAFDSPLHF. The CDR3 DNA reads TGCGCCAGCAGCTCACAGGGGGCGTTTGACTCACCCCTCCACTTT.

The genes are TRBV9 and TRBJ2-7; the D gene could be TRBD1 or TRBD2 (5 bases each). The CDR3 spans 15 residues. Deletions cut 0 bases from V and 2 bases from J, with 12 bases between. Germline-derived CDR1 and CDR2 are SGDLS and YYNGEE. The CDR3 DNA reads TGTGCCAGCAGCGTAGACGGGGCGTTTGCCTACGAGCAGTACTTC. Its translation: CASSVDGAFAYEQYF.

This clone occurred once. CDR3: CASSVDEGRAYGYTF. DNA of the CDR3: TGTGCCAGCAGCGTAGATGAGGGCAGGGCCTATGGCTACACCTTC. The rearrangement joins TRBV9 to TRBJ1-2, with a tentative D call TRBD1 (5 bases). The CDR3 length is 15 residues. V was cut by 0 bases and J by 4 bases, with 13 bases left in between. The V gene's germline CDR1 is SGDLS and CDR2 YYNGEE.

The genes are TRBV6-6 and TRBJ1-5; 8 bases agree with TRBD1. Germline CDR1 MNHNY, CDR2 SVGAGI (reference sequence). The length of the CDR3 is 15 residues. J was trimmed by 1 base and V by 6 bases; bases with no gene match: 5. In nucleotides, the CDR3 is TGTGCCAGCAGGCACGACAGGGGCAGCAATCAGCCCCAGCATTTT. Translation gives CASRHDRGSNQPQHF.

The rearrangement joins TRBV9 to TRBJ2-1; unclear D gene. The germline CDR1 and CDR2 sequences are SGDLS and YYNGEE. This CDR3 has 14 residues. V was shortened by 3 bases and J by 0 bases, with 7 bases between the two germline ends. Here the CDR3 reads CASSGLSSYNEQFF. CDR3 DNA sequence: TGTGCCAGCAGCGGGCTTAGCTCCTACAATGAGCAGTTCTTC. The complete variable domain, with remaining parts taken from reference TRBV9 and TRBJ2-1, reads DSGVTQTPKHLITATGQRVTLRCSPRSGDLSVYWYQQSLDQGLQFLIQYYNGEERAKGNILERFSAQQFPDLHSELNLSSLELGDSALYFCASSGLSSYNEQFFGPGTRLTVL.

The CDR3 loop is CASSMDSSYQPQHF. CDR3 DNA: TGTGCCAGCAGCATGGACAGCTCCTATCAGCCCCAGCATTTT. The gene calls are TRBV5-5 and TRBJ1-5, with a possible D match to TRBD1 (6 bases). V dropped 4 bases and J dropped 5 bases, with 13 bases sitting between them. The CDR3 loop spans 14 amino acids. Per the germline V gene, CDR1 is SGHKS and CDR2 is YYEKEE (reference sequence).

V gene TRBV5-1 combines with J gene TRBJ2-1, with D uncertain. Trimming cost V 0 bases and J 0 bases, with 10 bases left between them. CDR3 length equals 16 residues. The germline CDR1 and CDR2 sequences are SGHRS and YFSETQ. CDR3 residues: CASSLGRVSSYNEQFF. CDR3 DNA: TGCGCCAGCAGCTTGGGCCGCGTGAGCTCCTACAATGAGCAGTTCTTC.

This clone was observed a handful of times. This sequence joins TRBV6-6 and TRBJ1-6, with 7 bases aligning to TRBD1. Trimming cost V 7 bases and J 3 bases; bases outside gene matches: 6. The CDR3 sequence is 15 residues long. Germline CDR1 MNHNY, CDR2 SVGAGI (reference sequence). Here the CDR3 DNA reads TGTGCCAGCACCGACAGGGAAAGCTATAATTCACCCCTCCACTTT. It yields the protein CASTDRESYNSPLHF.

The V and J genes are TRBV7-2 and TRBJ2-7, with D perhaps assigned TRBD1 or TRBD2 (6 bases each). The CDR3 has 15 amino acids. V was shortened by 1 base and J by 0 bases, with 10 bases between the two germline ends. Germline-derived CDR1 and CDR2 are SGHTA and FQGNSA. DNA of the CDR3: TGTGCCAGCAGCTTAGAAGGGGGGCCCTCCTACGAGCAGTACTTC. This encodes CASSLEGGPSYEQYF.

The rearrangement uses TRBV7-2 and TRBJ2-5, with D possibly being TRBD1 (6 bases). Germline V gene sequence: CDR1 SGHTA, CDR2 FQGNSA. With 1 base removed from V and 2 bases from J, the gap between germline ends came to 11 bases. This CDR3 spans 15 amino acids. As DNA, the CDR3 is TGTGCCAGCAGCTTAGTAGGGACACTTCAAGAGACCCAGTACTTC. Translated: CASSLVGTLQETQYF. Full variable domain (remainder filled in from reference TRBV7-2 and TRBJ2-5): GAGVSQSPSNKVTEKGKDVELRCDPISGHTALYWYRQSLGQGLEFLIYFQGNSAPDKSGLPSDRFSAERTGGSVSTLTIQRTQQEDSAVYLCASSLVGTLQETQYFGPGTRLLVL.

This sequence joins TRBV5-4 and TRBJ1-5; no reliable D call. The CDR3 is 15 amino acids. Germline V gene lookup returns CDR1 SGHNT and CDR2 YYREEE (reference sequence). V gave up 2 bases and J gave up 6 bases, with 15 bases separating them. The CDR3 spells CASSFSHVVGQPQHF. The CDR3 DNA follows: TGTGCCAGCAGCTTCTCACACGTTGTGGGTCAGCCCCAGCATTTT. The variable domain in full, completed from reference TRBV5-4 and TRBJ1-5, reads ETGVTQSPTHLIKTRGQQVTLRCSSQSGHNTVSWYQQALGQGPQFIFQYYREEENGRGNFPPRFSGLQFPNYSSELNVNALELDDSALYLCASSFSHVVGQPQHFGDGTRLSIL.

This clone has a single count. The chain uses TRBV11-3 and TRBJ2-7; D is unclear. The germline V gene encodes CDR1 SGHNT and CDR2 YENEEA. This CDR3 spans 14 amino acids. Trimming shortened V by 1 base and J by 2 bases, and 9 bases separated the two germline ends. CDR3 coding DNA: TGTGCCAGCAGCTTAGGGACCGGCCCCTACGAGCAGTACTTC. Translating gives CASSLGTGPYEQYF.

The chain joins TRBV4-2 to TRBJ1-3; D is undetermined. The CDR3 has 15 residues. Germline-derived CDR1 and CDR2 are LGHNA and YNFKEQ. The V end lost 0 bases, the J end lost 3 bases, and 9 bases lay between the germline ends. This chain's CDR3 is CASSQDWADGNTIYF. CDR3 coding DNA: TGTGCCAGCAGCCAAGATTGGGCGGATGGAAACACCATATATTTT.

This sequence joins TRBV6-5 and TRBJ1-2; D gene uncertain. The germline V gene encodes CDR1 MNHEY and CDR2 SVGAGI. The V end lost 3 bases, the J end lost 4 bases, and 15 bases lay between the germline ends. CDR3 length: 15 amino acids. CDR3 bases: TGTGCCAGCAGTTATCAAATGGGGAGAGGCTATGGCTACACCTTC. It codes for CASSYQMGRGYGYTF.

The chain carries TRBV11-3 and TRBJ2-6, with D unresolved. Germline V gene data show CDR1 as SGHNT and CDR2 as YENEEA. V lost 5 bases to trimming and J lost 1 base, with 3 bases between them. The CDR3 runs 13 residues. The CDR3 DNA is TGTGCCAGCAGCCCGTCTGGGGCCAACGTCCTGACTTTC. Encoded protein: CASSPSGANVLTF.